Listed here is a single TCR beta chain. The table lists this clonotype with many counts. Its antigen target is currently unknown. No base-level quality is on record; no much larger clone is a single base apart. This record belongs to a study of T-cell reconstitution after alpha-beta-depleted transplantation in children (dated by TCRdb to 2016 to 2018). Study-level background: Using TCR repertoire profiling, the study quantitatively followed how T-cell immune reconstitution unfolded in children after TCRalphabeta/CD19-depleted allogeneic hematopoietic cell transplantation.

Findings and caveats that apply to the study as a whole: The apparently early alphabetaT-cell count recovery about two months after transplant was reportedly dependent on only several hundred rapidly expanded clones derived from non-depleted graft cells. The high TCRbeta diversity at day 60 in some patients was ascribed to recipient T cells and intrathymic progenitors that had survived conditioning. Hyperexpanded clone frequencies declined over subsequent months; after one year, T-cell counts and TCRbeta diversity were mostly attributed to newly produced T cells.

V and J are truncated by 2 bases and 9 bases respectively, leaving an intervening sequence of 13 bases. The CDR3, from cysteine to phenylalanine, totals 13 residues. The read is trimmed to its CDR3 DNA, 39 bases read in frame from base 1. CDR1 and CDR2, looked up from the germline V gene (reference sequence), are SEHNR and FQNEAQ. The time point label for this specimen denotes: day 60 (about 2 months) after transplantation. Reading the label with the study, this specimen's treatment or condition is: allogeneic hematopoietic cell transplantation with graft depleted of TCRalphabeta T cells and CD19 B cells. The children who served as transplant recipients had been given grafts of TCRalphabeta/CD19-depleted allogeneic hematopoietic cells. Library prep was done by PCR. The sequencer listed for this sample is Illumina HiSeq 2500. Molecular barcoding was employed in the preparation of TCR libraries, with unique molecular identifiers being used to normalize TCRbeta repertoire quantification. The raw public data were reprocessed by TCRdb itself: fastp quality trimming at Q25, MiXCR clonotype calling, in-frame beta chains only. Entries that share a CDR3 protein sequence are merged under the most common genes and DNA. The sample table contains some 8,000 distinct CDR3 sequences; only one count was recorded for about 13% of them. The ten largest make up less than 60% of the sample.

The sample in question was PBMCs, mostly from graft donor cells, obtained 60 days after TCRalphabeta/CD19-depleted stem cell transplant. This clonotype was obtained from a patient under 10 years old who had a stem cell transplant for inherited bone marrow failure, so the T cells may come from the graft donor. Recombination joined TRBV7-9 with TRBJ2-5, and possibly TRBD1, on 6 matching bases. At the DNA level, the sequence is TGTGCCAGCAGCTTATCAGGGGCTGATTCCCAGTACTTC. Translated, this gives CASSLSGADSQYF.